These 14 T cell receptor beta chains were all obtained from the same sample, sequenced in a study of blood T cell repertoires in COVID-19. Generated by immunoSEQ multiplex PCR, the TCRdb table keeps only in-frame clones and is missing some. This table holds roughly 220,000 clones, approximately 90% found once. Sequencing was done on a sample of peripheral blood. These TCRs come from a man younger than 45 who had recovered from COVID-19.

The CDR3 reads CASSSSRGVIQYF. The CDR3 bases are TGTGCCAGCAGTTCGTCCAGGGGAGTCATTCAGTACTTC. V is TRBV6-5 and J is TRBJ2-4; tentative D call: TRBD1 (6 bases). Germline V gene lookup returns CDR1 MNHEY and CDR2 SVGAGI. V was shortened by 4 bases and J by 9 bases, with 13 bases between the two germline ends. This CDR3 has 13 amino acids.

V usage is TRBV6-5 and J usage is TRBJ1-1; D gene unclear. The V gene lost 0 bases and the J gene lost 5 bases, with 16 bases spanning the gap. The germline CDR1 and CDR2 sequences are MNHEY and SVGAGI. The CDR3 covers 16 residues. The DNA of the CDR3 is TGTGCCAGCAGTTACTCGATGCGTTCGCGAGGGACTGAAGCTTTCTTT. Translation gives CASSYSMRSRGTEAFF.

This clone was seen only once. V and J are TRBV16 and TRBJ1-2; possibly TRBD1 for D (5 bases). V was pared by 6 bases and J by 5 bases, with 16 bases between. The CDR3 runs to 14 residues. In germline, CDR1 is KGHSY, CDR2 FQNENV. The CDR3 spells CASSPDGGGYGYTF. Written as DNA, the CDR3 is TGTGCCAGCAGTCCGGACGGGGGAGGATATGGCTACACCTTC. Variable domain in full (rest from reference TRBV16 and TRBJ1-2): GEEVAQTPKHLVRGEGQKAKLYCAPIKGHSYVFWYQQVLKNEFKFLISFQNENVFDETGMPKERFSAKCLPNSPCSLEIQATKLEDSAVYFCASSPDGGGYGYTFGSGTRLTVV.

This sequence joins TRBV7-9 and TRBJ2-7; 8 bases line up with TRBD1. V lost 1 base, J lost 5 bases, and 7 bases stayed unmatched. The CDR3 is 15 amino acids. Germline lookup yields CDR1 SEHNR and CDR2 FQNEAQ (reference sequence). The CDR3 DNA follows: TGTGCCAGCAGCTTAGAGCTCGGACAGGGACACGAGCAGTACTTC. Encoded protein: CASSLELGQGHEQYF.

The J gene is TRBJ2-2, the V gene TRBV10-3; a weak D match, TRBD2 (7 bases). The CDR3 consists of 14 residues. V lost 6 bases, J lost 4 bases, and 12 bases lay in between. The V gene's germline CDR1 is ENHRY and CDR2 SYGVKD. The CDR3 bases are TGTGCCATCAGCAAGGGGGAGGGCACCGGGGAGCTGTTTTTT. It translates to CAISKGEGTGELFF.

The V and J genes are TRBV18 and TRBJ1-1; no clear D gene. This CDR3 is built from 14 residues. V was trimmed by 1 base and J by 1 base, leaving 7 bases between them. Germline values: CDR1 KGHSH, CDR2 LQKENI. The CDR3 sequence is CASSPRGENTEAFF. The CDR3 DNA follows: TGTGCCAGCTCACCACGCGGGGAGAACACTGAAGCTTTCTTT.

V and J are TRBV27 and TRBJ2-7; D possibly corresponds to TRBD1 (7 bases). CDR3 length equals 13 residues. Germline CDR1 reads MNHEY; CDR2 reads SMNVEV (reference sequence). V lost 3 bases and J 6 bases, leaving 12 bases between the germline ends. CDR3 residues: CASSFGGGAEQYF. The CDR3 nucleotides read TGTGCCAGCAGTTTTGGAGGGGGCGCCGAGCAGTACTTC.

DNA for the CDR3: TGTGCCAGCTCACCAAATTCCCGTACAGGGGCTTACTATGGCTACACCTTC. It translates to CASSPNSRTGAYYGYTF. The gene calls are TRBV18 and TRBJ1-2, with 7 positions matching TRBD1. Trimming took 2 bases from V and 3 from J; bases not matched to a gene: 12. The V gene's germline CDR1 is KGHSH and CDR2 LQKENI. The CDR3 loop spans 17 amino acids.

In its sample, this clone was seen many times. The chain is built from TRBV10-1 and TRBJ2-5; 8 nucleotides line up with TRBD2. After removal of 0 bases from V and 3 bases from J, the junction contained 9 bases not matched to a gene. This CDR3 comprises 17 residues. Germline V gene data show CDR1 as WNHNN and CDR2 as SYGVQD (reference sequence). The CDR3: CASSESAGGPLKETQYF. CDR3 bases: TGCGCCAGCAGTGAGTCGGCGGGGGGCCCCCTTAAAGAGACCCAGTACTTC.

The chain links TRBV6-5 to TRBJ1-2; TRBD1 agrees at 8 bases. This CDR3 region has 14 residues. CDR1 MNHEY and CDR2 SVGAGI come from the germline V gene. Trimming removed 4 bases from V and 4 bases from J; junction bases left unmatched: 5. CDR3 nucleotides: TGTGCCAGCAGTTGGCGGACAGGGTTCTATGGCTACACCTTC. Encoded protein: CASSWRTGFYGYTF.

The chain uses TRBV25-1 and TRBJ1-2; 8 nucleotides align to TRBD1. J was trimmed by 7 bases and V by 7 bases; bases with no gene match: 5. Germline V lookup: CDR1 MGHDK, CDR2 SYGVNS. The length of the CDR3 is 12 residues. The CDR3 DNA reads TGTGCCAGCACAGACAGGGGTATTGGCTACACCTTC. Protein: CASTDRGIGYTF.

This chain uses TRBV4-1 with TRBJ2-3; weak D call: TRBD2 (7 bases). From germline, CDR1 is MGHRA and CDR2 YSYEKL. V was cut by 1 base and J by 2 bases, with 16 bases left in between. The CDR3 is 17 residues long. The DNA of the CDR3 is TGCGCCAGCAGCCAAGGTTCGGGGGGCTCCCCCACAGATACGCAGTATTTT. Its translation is CASSQGSGGSPTDTQYF.

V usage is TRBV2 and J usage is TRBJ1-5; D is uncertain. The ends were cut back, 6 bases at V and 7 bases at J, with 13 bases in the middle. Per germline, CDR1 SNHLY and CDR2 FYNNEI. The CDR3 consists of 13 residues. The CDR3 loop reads CASSALDRQPQHF. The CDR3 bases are TGTGCCAGCAGCGCACTTGATCGACAGCCCCAGCATTTT.

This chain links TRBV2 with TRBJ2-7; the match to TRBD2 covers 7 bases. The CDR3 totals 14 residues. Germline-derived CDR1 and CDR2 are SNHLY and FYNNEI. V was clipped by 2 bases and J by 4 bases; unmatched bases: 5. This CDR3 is CASSEFGGIYEQYF. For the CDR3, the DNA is TGTGCCAGCAGTGAATTCGGGGGGATTTACGAGCAGTACTTC. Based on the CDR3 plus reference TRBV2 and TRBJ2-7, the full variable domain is EPEVTQTPSHQVTQMGQEVILRCVPISNHLYFYWYRQILGQKVEFLVSFYNNEISEKSEIFDDQFSVERPDGSNFTLKIRSTKLEDSAMYFCASSEFGGIYEQYFGPGTRLTVT.